The 5 T cell receptor beta chains below all came from one sample that was sequenced in a study of T cells in Graves' hyperthyroidism and ophthalmopathy. Authors of the study amplified TCR beta CDR3 regions from RNA transcripts. HTBI primers were used for first-round RT-PCR of the TCR CDR3. TCRdb used MiXCR to reprocess the multiplex PCR reads, holding one entry per CDR3 protein. The table includes 500,000 to 650,000 distinct CDR3 sequences, around 15% detected once. Material for sequencing was blood. The receptors come from a middle-aged woman with Graves' hyperthyroidism.

This clonotype was counted between two and nine times. The chain carries TRBV6-5 and TRBJ1-2, with D tentatively TRBD1 (5 bases). The length of the CDR3 is 15 residues. CDR1 and CDR2 (germline): MNHEY, SVGAGI. Trimming removed 0 bases at V and 0 bases at J, with 8 bases between. CDR3 bases: TGTGCCAGCAGTTACTCCGACAGACCTAACTATGGCTACACCTTC. Translating gives CASSYSDRPNYGYTF.

This clonotype was counted at least ten times. The chain couples TRBV24-1 to TRBJ2-3; possibly TRBD1 or TRBD2 for D (5 bases each). The V end lost 5 bases, the J end lost 1 base, and 9 bases lay between the germline ends. Looked up from germline, CDR1 is KGHDR and CDR2 is SFDVKD. The CDR3 loop spans 14 amino acids. The CDR3 DNA reads TGTGCCACCAGTGTCAGGGACCGCACAGATACGCAGTATTTT. It translates to CATSVRDRTDTQYF.

DNA of the CDR3: TGTGCCTGTAATCCCCGGACTAGCAACACCGGGGAGCTGTTTTTT. Protein product: CACNPRTSNTGELFF. The rearrangement links TRBV30 to TRBJ2-2, with 8 bases that match TRBD2. The CDR3 is 15 amino acids. Looked up from germline, CDR1 is GTSNPN and CDR2 is SVGIG (reference sequence). The trim removed 6 bases at V and 2 bases at J, leaving 8 bases unmatched.

This clonotype was counted many times. J is TRBJ2-5 and V is TRBV20-1, with 7 bases that match TRBD2. Germline-derived CDR1 and CDR2 are DFQATT and SNEGSKA (reference sequence). The CDR3 contains 15 residues. V shed 4 bases and J 0 bases; nucleotides not matched to a gene: 8. The CDR3 loop is CSAIEGGPYQETQYF. DNA for the CDR3: TGCAGTGCTATCGAGGGAGGGCCGTACCAAGAGACCCAGTACTTC.

This clonotype appeared a few times. The chain couples TRBV9 to TRBJ2-2; D not certain. There are 14 residues in the CDR3. V was cut by 3 bases and J by 3 bases, with 9 bases left in between. The germline gives CDR1 SGDLS, CDR2 YYNGEE. The CDR3 nucleotides read TGTGCCAGCAGCGCCCCTGACTACACCGGGGAGCTGTTTTTT. Its protein product is CASSAPDYTGELFF.